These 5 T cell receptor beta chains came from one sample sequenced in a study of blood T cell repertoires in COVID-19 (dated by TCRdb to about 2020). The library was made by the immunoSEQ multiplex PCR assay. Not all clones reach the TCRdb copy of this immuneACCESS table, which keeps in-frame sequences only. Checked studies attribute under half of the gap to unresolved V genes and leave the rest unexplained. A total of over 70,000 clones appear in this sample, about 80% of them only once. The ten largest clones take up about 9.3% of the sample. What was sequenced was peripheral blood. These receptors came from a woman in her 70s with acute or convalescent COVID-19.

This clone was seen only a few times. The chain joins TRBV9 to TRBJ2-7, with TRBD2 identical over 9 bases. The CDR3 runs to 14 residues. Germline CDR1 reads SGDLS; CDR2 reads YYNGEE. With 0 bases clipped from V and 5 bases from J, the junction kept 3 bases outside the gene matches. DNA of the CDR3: TGTGCCAGCAGCGTAGTTAGCGGGAGCGACGAGCAGTACTTC. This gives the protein CASSVVSGSDEQYF.

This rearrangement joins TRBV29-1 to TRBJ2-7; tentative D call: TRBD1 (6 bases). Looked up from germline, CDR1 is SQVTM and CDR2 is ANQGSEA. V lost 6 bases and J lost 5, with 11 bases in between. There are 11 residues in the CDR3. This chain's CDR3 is CSVRGGHEQYF. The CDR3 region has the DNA TGCAGCGTCCGTGGGGGCCACGAGCAGTACTTC.

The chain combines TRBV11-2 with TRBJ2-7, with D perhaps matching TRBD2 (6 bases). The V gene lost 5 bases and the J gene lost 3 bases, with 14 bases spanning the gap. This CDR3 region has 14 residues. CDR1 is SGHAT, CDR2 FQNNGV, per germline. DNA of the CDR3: TGTGCCAGCAGCCGGCCGGGGGACCACTACGAGCAGTACTTC. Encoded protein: CASSRPGDHYEQYF.

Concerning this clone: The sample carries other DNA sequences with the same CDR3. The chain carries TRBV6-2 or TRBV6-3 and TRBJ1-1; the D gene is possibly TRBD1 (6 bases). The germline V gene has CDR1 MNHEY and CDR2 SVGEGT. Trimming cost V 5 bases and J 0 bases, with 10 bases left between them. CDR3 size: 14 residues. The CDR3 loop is CASSLDRVNTEAFF. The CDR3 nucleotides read TGTGCCAGCAGTCTGGACAGAGTGAACACTGAAGCTTTCTTT.

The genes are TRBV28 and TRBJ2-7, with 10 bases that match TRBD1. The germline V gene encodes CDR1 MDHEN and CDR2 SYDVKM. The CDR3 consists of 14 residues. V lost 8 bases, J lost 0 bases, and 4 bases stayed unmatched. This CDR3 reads CASAGTGDSYEQYF. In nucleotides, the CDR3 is TGTGCCAGCGCCGGGACAGGGGACTCCTACGAGCAGTACTTC.